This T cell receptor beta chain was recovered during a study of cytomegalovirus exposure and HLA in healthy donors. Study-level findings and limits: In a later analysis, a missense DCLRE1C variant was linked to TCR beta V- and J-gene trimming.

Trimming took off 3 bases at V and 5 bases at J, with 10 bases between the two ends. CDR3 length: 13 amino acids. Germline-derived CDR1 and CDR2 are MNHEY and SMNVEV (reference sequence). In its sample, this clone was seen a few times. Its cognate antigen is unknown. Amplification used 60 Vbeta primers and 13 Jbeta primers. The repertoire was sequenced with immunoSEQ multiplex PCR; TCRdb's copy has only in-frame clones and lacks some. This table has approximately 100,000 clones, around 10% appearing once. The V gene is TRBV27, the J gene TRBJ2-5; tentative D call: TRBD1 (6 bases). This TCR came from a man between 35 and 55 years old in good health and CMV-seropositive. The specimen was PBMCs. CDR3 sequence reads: CASSFWQGETQYF. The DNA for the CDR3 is TGTGCCAGCAGTTTTTGGCAGGGGGAGACCCAGTACTTC.